The entry below describes one T cell receptor beta chain. What antigen it recognizes has not been identified. There are no base qualities to consult, and no much larger clone falls within one base. This sample is drawn from a study of identifying expanded T cells in peripheral blood (dated by TCRdb to between 2017 and 2020). As for the study more broadly: Technical replicates were generated by sequencing separate aliquots of the same genomic DNA pool, and four replicates were compared pairwise.

Results and caveats for the whole study, not just this receptor: The authors expected biological variance in healthy repertoires might increase further over much longer intervals such as months to years. The beta-binomial model significantly reduced the number of clones called differentially abundant and the false-positive rate across all healthy-donor time intervals. The binomial model flagged around 1.2 differentially abundant clones between technical replicates but about 16 over roughly 2 weeks and roughly 19 over approximately four weeks. Variance in clone template counts between approximately two-week samples significantly increased with total template count across all healthy donors.

The cysteine opens and the phenylalanine closes a CDR3 of 16 amino acids. Here the CDR3 DNA is all that survives: 48 bases in frame from base 1. Taken from the germline V gene, the CDR1 and CDR2 loops are SGHRS and YFSETQ. V is reduced by 4 bases and J by 0 bases, leaving a spacing of 14 bases between them. During the collection period, no infections or other immune events were recorded for the healthy donors. Time-dependent variance in a beta-binomial model of T-cell clone differential abundance was calibrated using healthy-donor blood repertoires as a training cohort. The training cohort was composed of 10 or so healthy donors, 3 female and 7 male. An age range of roughly 29 to 65 years, with an average of roughly 45 years, was recorded for the donors. Whole blood, obtained from a commercial supplier, was collected from each healthy donor at three time points spaced around 2 weeks apart. For immunosequencing, genomic DNA was extracted from unsorted whole blood.

TCRbeta CDR3 regions were profiled with the immunoSEQ Assay using bias-controlled multiplex PCR amplification of genomic DNA. The published analysis was carried out like this. To quantify the absolute abundance of each unique TCRbeta CDR3 region, the sequences were collapsed and filtered. Differential abundance was tested with a binomial (Fisher-equivalent) model and with a beta-binomial model adding time-dependent variance fitted from healthy donors. Clones with fewer than 5 combined templates were excluded, and clones with Benjamini-Hochberg FDR below 0.01 were called differentially abundant. In the beta-binomial model, variance was expressed as a function of the total template count across the two samples, in the form v = (b*log(k)+a)^2. In its TCRdb copy, this immuneACCESS table keeps in-frame sequences only and misses some clones. Where compared with another copy, unresolved V genes explain less than half of these, and the others have no known cause. V and J calls and clone size follow that table, whereas D and trimming were derived from the DNA. The table for this sample lists some 100,000 clones; roughly 90% of them were counted only once. The ten biggest clones cover approximately 8% of the sample.

The chain joins TRBV5-1 to TRBJ1-3, with no confidently assigned D gene. The receptor's source is a person between 18 and 69 years old in good health. The sample taken for sequencing was blood. The DNA sequence is TGCGCCAGCAGCGGAGGACCGGCGAGCTCTGGAAACACCATATATTTT. It is translated as CASSGGPASSGNTIYF.